This is a list of T cell receptor beta chains from one sample in a study of blood T cell repertoires in COVID-19. Only in-frame clones appear in the TCRdb table, and some are missing; sequencing was by immunoSEQ multiplex PCR. The table lists approximately 300,000 clones, roughly 83% of them singletons. Material for sequencing was peripheral blood. The receptors originated from a woman between 45 and 65 years old with acute or convalescent COVID-19. Both conserved end residues are part of each CDR3. Each record gives: V gene, D gene, clone size, J gene, CDR3 protein, CDR3 DNA. D genes are given only for firm matches. A row's size may be missing; if present it is once, few, many or a size class.

TRBV9	TRBD2	NA	TRBJ2-1	CASSSYSGVGTYNEQFF	TGTGCCAGCAGCTCCTATAGCGGGGTAGGAACCTACAATGAGCAGTTCTTC
TRBV28	NA	few	TRBJ2-2	CASSSLRTRDKGELFF	TGTGCCAGCAGTTCCCTCCGGACGAGGGACAAGGGGGAGCTGTTTTTT
TRBV18	TRBD2	NA	TRBJ2-7	CASSPGTSGFYEQYF	TGTGCCAGCTCTCCCGGGACTAGCGGTTTCTACGAGCAGTACTTC
TRBV5-1	NA	NA	TRBJ2-7	CASSLAYSYEQYF	TGCGCCAGCAGCTTAGCATACTCCTACGAGCAGTACTTC
TRBV7-3	TRBD1	NA	TRBJ2-3	CASSSNDRASTDTQYF	TGTGCCAGCAGCTCTAATGACAGGGCGAGCACAGATACGCAGTATTTT
TRBV27	NA	NA	TRBJ2-5	CASSLQGQETQYF	TGTGCCAGCAGTTTACAGGGACAAGAGACCCAGTACTTC
TRBV9	NA	NA	TRBJ2-1	CASSVELAHEQFF	TGTGCCAGCAGCGTAGAACTAGCACATGAGCAGTTCTTC
TRBV7-7	NA	NA	TRBJ1-4	CASSIYRGEKLFF	TGTGCTAGCAGCATATATAGAGGTGAAAAACTGTTTTTT
TRBV28	TRBD2	NA	TRBJ2-1	CASSISGRENNEQFF	TGTGCCAGCAGTATTAGCGGGAGGGAGAACAATGAGCAGTTCTTC
TRBV4-1	TRBD1	NA	TRBJ2-3	CASSQYDRVLTDTQYF	TGCGCCAGCAGCCAATATGACAGGGTCCTCACAGATACGCAGTATTTT
TRBV29-1	TRBD2	NA	TRBJ2-3	CSVEDRGSSADTQYF	TGCAGCGTTGAAGATCGCGGGAGCAGCGCAGATACGCAGTATTTT
TRBV11-1	TRBD1	NA	TRBJ2-4	CASSLDPGQGKNIQYF	TGTGCCAGCAGCTTAGACCCGGGACAGGGAAAAAACATTCAGTACTTC
TRBV25-1	NA	NA	TRBJ1-2	CASSEIILNYGYTF	TGTGCCAGCAGTGAAATCATACTGAACTATGGCTACACCTTC
TRBV2	NA	NA	TRBJ2-2	CASSAYGELFF	TGTGCCAGCAGTGCCTATGGGGAGCTGTTTTTT
TRBV19	NA	NA	TRBJ2-1	CASTRRRSQSSYNEQFF	TGTGCCAGTACCCGACGTCGGAGTCAGAGCTCCTACAATGAGCAGTTCTTC
TRBV5-8	TRBD2	NA	TRBJ2-7	CASQTSGSYEQYF	TGTGCCAGCCAGACTAGCGGGAGCTACGAGCAGTACTTC
TRBV9	NA	NA	TRBJ1-6	CASSVVFLGRDSPLHF	TGTGCCAGCAGCGTAGTATTCCTGGGCAGGGATTCACCCCTCCACTTT
TRBV11-2	TRBD2	NA	TRBJ2-3	CASSVTGTSGASLYTQYF	TGTGCCAGCAGCGTCACCGGGACTAGCGGAGCCTCCCTTTATACGCAGTATTTT